This TCR beta chain was sequenced in a study of OX40 agonist ivuxolimab in advanced cancers. Overall study context: Patients were given ivuxolimab, an antibody that agonizes OX40 (CD134). Study-wide results and caveats: Clonal expansion from baseline to week 6 occurred in both CD4+ and CD8+ T cells.

Using immunoSEQ multiplex PCR, the repertoire was profiled, and TCRdb retains in-frame clones only, with some absent. The sample lists some 41,000 clones; approximately 90% were seen once. Regarding this clone: Its antigen is as yet unknown.

CDR3 size: 15 residues. Per germline, CDR1 LNHNV and CDR2 YYDKDF (reference sequence). V lost 0 bases to trimming and J lost 4 bases, with 12 bases between them. Anyone with autoimmune disease history or systemic immunosuppression was excluded. The material sequenced was CD4+ or CD8+ T cells sorted from blood, taken in a trial of the OX40 agonist ivuxolimab. The rearrangement uses TRBV15 and TRBJ1-2; D is uncertain. This TCR came from an adult with an advanced solid tumor such as melanoma, head and neck, liver or kidney cancer. The CDR3 here is CATSRDRGFSYGYTF. The CDR3 DNA reads as TGTGCCACCAGCAGAGATCGCGGTTTCTCCTATGGCTACACCTTC.